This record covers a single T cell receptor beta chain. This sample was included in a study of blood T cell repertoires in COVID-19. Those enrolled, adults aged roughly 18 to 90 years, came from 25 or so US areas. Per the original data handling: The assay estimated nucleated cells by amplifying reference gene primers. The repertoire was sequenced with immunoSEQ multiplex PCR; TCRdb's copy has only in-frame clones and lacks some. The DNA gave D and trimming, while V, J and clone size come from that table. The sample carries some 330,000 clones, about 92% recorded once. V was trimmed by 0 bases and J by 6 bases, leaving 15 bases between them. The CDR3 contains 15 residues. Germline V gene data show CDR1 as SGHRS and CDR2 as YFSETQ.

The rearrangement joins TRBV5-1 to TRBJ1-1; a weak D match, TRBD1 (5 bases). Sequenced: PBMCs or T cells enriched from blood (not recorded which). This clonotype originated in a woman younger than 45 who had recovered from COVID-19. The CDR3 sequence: CASSLVPGLGSEAFF. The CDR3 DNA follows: TGCGCCAGCAGCTTGGTACCGGGACTAGGTTCTGAAGCTTTCTTT.